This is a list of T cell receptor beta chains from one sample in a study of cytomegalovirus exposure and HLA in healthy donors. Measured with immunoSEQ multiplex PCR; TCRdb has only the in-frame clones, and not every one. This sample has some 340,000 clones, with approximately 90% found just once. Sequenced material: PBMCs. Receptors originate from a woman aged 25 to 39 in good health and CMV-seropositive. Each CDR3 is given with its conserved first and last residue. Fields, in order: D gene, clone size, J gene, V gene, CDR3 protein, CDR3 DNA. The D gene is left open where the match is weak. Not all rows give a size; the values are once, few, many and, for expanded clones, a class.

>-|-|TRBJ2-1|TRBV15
CATSGDRGPSYNEQFF
TGTGCCACCAGCGGAGATAGAGGCCCATCCTACAATGAGCAGTTCTTC
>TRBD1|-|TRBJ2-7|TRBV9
CASSVGEGTVYEQYF
TGTGCCAGCAGCGTAGGGGAAGGGACAGTTTACGAGCAGTACTTC
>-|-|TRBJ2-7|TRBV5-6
CASSLGPRGEQYF
TGTGCCAGCAGCTTGGGACCTAGGGGCGAGCAGTACTTC
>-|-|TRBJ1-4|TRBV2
CAAGAEKLFF
TGTGCCGCTGGGGCTGAAAAACTGTTTTTT
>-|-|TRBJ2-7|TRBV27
CASSLAGTYEQYF
TGTGCCAGCAGTTTGGCAGGCACCTACGAGCAGTACTTC
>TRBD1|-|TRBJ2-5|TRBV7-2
CASSLASGGLETQYF
TGTGCCAGCAGCTTAGCATCAGGGGGCCTGGAGACCCAGTACTTC
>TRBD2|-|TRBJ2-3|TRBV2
CASKRDRASGSTDTQYF
TGTGCCAGCAAAAGGGACCGGGCTAGCGGTAGCACAGATACGCAGTATTTT
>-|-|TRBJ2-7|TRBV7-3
CASQNLISYYSYEQYF
TGTGCCAGCCAAAACCTCATTAGCTATTACTCCTACGAGCAGTACTTC
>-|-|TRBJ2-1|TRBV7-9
CASSLANRHFGFNEQFF
TGTGCCAGCAGCTTAGCGAACAGACACTTTGGGTTCAATGAGCAGTTCTTC
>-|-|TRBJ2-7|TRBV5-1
CASSLGSSSYEQYF
TGCGCCAGCAGCTTAGGCAGTAGCTCCTACGAGCAGTACTTC
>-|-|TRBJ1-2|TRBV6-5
CASSLQGVGYTF
TGTGCCAGCAGTCTACAGGGTGTTGGCTACACCTTC
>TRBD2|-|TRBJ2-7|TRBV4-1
CASKMTSGSYEQYF
TGCGCCAGCAAGATGACTAGCGGGAGCTACGAGCAGTACTTC
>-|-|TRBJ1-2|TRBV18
CASSPSAGNYGYTF
TGTGCCAGCTCACCATCGGCAGGCAACTATGGCTACACCTTC
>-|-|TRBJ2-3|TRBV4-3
CASSQQPGLGASTDTQYF
TGCGCCAGCAGCCAACAGCCGGGACTGGGGGCTAGCACAGATACGCAGTATTTT
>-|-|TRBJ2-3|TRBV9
CASSVPDYPTDTQYF
TGTGCCAGCAGCGTACCGGACTACCCCACAGATACGCAGTATTTT
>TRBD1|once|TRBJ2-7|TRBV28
CASSLPGTGTREQYF
TGTGCCAGCAGTCTCCCCGGGACAGGGACCCGGGAGCAGTACTTC
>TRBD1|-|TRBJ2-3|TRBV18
CASSDQGQITDTQYF
TGTGCCAGCTCCGATCAGGGACAGATCACAGATACGCAGTATTTT
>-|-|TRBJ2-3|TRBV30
CAWSTGSVVTDTQYF
TGTGCCTGGAGCACTGGGTCGGTGGTCACAGATACGCAGTATTTT
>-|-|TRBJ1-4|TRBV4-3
CASSQVWRITNEKLFF
TGCGCCAGCAGCCAAGTATGGAGGATAACTAATGAAAAACTGTTTTTT
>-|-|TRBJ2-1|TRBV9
CASSPALVSVNNEQFF
TGTGCCAGCAGCCCAGCACTAGTTAGCGTAAACAATGAGCAGTTCTTC
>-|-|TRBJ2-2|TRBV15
CATSRVKQRNLYTGELFF
TGTGCCACCAGCAGAGTAAAACAGCGGAATCTTTACACCGGGGAGCTGTTTTTT
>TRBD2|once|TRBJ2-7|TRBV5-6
CASSYGLAGTYEQYF
TGTGCCAGCAGCTACGGACTAGCGGGGACCTACGAGCAGTACTTC
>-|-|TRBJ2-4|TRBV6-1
CASSDNSGVAKNIQYF
TGTGCCAGCAGTGATAACTCCGGGGTTGCCAAAAACATTCAGTACTTC
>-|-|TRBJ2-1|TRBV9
CASSVASSYHEQFF
TGTGCCAGCAGCGTAGCGTCTAGCTATCATGAGCAGTTCTTC
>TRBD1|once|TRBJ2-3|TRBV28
CASNDRGRGDTQYF
TGTGCCAGCAACGACAGGGGGCGTGGAGATACGCAGTATTTT
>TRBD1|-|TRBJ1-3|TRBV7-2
CASSDLQGAVGNTIYF
TGTGCCAGCAGCGACCTACAGGGGGCTGTTGGAAACACCATATATTTT
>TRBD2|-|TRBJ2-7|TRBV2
CASSRTSGIYEQYF
TGTGCCAGCAGTCGGACTAGCGGGATTTACGAGCAGTACTTC
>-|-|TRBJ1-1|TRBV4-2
CASSQDRRGEKAFF
TGTGCCAGCAGCCAAGATCGACGCGGGGAAAAAGCTTTCTTT
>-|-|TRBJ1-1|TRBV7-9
CASSLNSGAQAFF
TGTGCCAGCAGCCTTAACTCGGGGGCTCAAGCTTTCTTT